This entry concerns a single T cell receptor beta chain. Healthy HIV-negative adults with no recent acute infections or vaccinations were recruited as donors. Some clones are missing from TCRdb's copy, which holds only in-frame ones; the method was immunoSEQ multiplex PCR. The table shows more than 150,000 clones, with around 63% occurring only once. The data derive from a study of shared clonotypes between healthy human individuals. V dropped 0 bases and J dropped 3 bases, with 6 bases sitting between them. The germline gives CDR1 SGHKS, CDR2 YYEKEE (reference sequence). CDR3 length: 13 amino acids. The origin of this receptor is a young man in good health. The chain uses TRBV5-5 and TRBJ1-1; D gene uncertain. Sequencing was performed on memory CD4+ T cells sorted from blood. The sample's subset: CD45RA-negative fraction. The CDR3 protein is CASSLAGDTEAFF. DNA of the CDR3: TGTGCCAGCAGCTTGGCCGGGGACACTGAAGCTTTCTTT.